This T cell receptor beta chain came from a study of blood T cell repertoires in COVID-19. V lost 7 bases and J lost 7; bases outside the gene matches: 8. This CDR3 is 15 amino acids long. Germline CDR1 and CDR2: PRHDT and FYEKMQ (reference sequence). TCRdb's table, derived via immunoSEQ multiplex PCR, lists solely in-frame clones and lacks some. This sample has fewer than 200,000 clones, with roughly 88% found just once. The chain joins TRBV13 to TRBJ1-4, with 11 bases matching TRBD1. Sequencing was performed on peripheral blood. The source is a woman over 75 with active or convalescent COVID-19. The CDR3 region is CASTHLGTGGEKLFF. The CDR3 bases are TGTGCCAGCACCCACCTCGGGACAGGGGGTGAAAAACTGTTTTTT.